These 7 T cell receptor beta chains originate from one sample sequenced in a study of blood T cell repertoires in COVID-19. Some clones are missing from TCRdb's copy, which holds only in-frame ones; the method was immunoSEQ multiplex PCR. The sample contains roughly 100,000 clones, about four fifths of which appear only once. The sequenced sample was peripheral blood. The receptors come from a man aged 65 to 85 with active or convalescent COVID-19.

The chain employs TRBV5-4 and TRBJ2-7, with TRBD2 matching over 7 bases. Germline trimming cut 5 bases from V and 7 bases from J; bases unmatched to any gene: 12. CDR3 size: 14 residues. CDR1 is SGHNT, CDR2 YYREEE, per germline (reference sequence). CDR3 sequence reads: CASSSGLVPLEQYF. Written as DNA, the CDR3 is TGTGCCAGCAGTTCCGGACTAGTCCCGCTGGAGCAGTACTTC.

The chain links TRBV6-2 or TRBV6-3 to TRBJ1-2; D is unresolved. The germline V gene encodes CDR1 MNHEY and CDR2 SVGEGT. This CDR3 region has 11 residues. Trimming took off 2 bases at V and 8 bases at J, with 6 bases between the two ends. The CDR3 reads CASSYGSGYTF. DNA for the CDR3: TGTGCCAGCAGTTACGGGAGCGGCTACACCTTC.

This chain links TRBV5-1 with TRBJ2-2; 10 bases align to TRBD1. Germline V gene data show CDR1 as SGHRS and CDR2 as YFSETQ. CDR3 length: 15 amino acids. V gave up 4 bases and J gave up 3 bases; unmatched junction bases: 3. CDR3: CASSRGTGDTGELFF. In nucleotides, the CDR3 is TGCGCCAGCAGCCGGGGGACAGGGGACACCGGGGAGCTGTTTTTT.

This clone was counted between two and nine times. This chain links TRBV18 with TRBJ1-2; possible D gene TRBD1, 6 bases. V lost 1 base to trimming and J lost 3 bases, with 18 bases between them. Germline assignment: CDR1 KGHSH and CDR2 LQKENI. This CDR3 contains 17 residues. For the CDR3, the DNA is TGTGCCAGCTCACCACTTCCCTACAGGGCCTTAGACTATGGCTACACCTTC. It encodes CASSPLPYRALDYGYTF.

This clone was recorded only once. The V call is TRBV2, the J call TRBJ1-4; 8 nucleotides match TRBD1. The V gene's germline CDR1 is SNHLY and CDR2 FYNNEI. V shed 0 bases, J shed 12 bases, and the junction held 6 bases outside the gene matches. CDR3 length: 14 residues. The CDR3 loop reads CASSEASTRGQLFF. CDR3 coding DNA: TGTGCCAGCAGTGAAGCCTCAACCAGGGGGCAACTGTTTTTT. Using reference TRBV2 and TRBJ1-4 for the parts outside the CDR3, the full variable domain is EPEVTQTPSHQVTQMGQEVILRCVPISNHLYFYWYRQILGQKVEFLVSFYNNEISEKSEIFDDQFSVERPDGSNFTLKIRSTKLEDSAMYFCASSEASTRGQLFFGSGTQLSVL.

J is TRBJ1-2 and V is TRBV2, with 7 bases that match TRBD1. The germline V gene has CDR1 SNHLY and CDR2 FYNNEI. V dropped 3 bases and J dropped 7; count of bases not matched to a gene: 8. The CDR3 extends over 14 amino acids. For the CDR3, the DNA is TGTGCCAGCAGTGAGGGGCAGGGGGTCCGTGGCTACACCTTC. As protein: CASSEGQGVRGYTF.

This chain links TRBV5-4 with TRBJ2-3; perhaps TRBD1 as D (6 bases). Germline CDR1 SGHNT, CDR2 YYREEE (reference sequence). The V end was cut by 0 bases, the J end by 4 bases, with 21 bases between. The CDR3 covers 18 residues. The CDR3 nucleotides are TGTGCCAGCAGCTTGGGGGGGCGTGGCCGTCGATCGGCAGATACGCAGTATTTT. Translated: CASSLGGRGRRSADTQYF.